The present TCR beta chain was sequenced within a study of cytomegalovirus exposure and HLA in healthy donors. Whole-study results and caveats: Accurate prediction of most subjects' HLA-A and HLA-B alleles from TCR beta sequences was reported. A later analysis reportedly identified an Asian-associated ancestry cluster as carrying fewer N-insertions than the roughly 670-donor mean.

Per germline, CDR1 LGHNA and CDR2 YNFKEQ. CDR3 length: 15 amino acids. Between the trimmed V and J ends, which lost 0 bases and 8 bases, there was a span of 16 bases. The PCR used 60 Vbeta and 13 Jbeta primers. In the study's own analysis: Some 12 million shared chains were among the roughly 80 million unique TCR beta chains that a later analysis counted. Only in-frame clones appear in the TCRdb table, and some are missing; sequencing was by immunoSEQ multiplex PCR. V and J calls and clone size are given by that table; D and trimming were obtained from the DNA. The table has 130,000 or so clones, around 86% seen once. On this clone: Its antigen is currently unknown.

Input material: PBMCs. This TCR derives from a woman between 35 and 50 years old in good health and CMV-seronegative. J is TRBJ1-2 and V is TRBV4-2; no firm D call. CDR3 amino acids: CASSQERLLAGGYTF. CDR3 DNA sequence: TGTGCCAGCAGCCAAGAAAGGTTGCTAGCGGGAGGCTACACCTTC.